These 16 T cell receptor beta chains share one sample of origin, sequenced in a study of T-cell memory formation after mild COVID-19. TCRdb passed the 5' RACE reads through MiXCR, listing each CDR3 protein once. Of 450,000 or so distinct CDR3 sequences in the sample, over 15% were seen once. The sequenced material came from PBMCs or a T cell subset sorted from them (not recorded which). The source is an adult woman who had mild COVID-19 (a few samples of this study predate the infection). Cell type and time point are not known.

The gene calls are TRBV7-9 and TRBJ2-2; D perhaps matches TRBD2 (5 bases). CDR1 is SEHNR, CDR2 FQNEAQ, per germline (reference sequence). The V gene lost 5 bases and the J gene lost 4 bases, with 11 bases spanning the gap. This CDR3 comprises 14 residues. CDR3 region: CASSNRAGTGELFF. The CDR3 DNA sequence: TGTGCCAGCAGCAACCGGGCGGGCACCGGGGAGCTGTTTTTT.

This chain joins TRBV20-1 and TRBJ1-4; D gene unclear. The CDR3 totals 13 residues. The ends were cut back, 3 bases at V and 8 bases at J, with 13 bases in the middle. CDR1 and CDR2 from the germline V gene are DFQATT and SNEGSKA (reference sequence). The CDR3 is CSASPGRKEKLFF. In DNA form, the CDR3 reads TGCAGTGCTAGCCCGGGGAGAAAGGAAAAACTGTTTTTT.

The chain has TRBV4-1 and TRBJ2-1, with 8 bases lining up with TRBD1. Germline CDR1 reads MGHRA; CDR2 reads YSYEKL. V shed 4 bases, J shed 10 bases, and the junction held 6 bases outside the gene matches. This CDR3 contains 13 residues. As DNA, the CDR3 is TGCGCCAGCAGCCGGACAGGGTTAGGCGAGCAGTTCTTC. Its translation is CASSRTGLGEQFF.

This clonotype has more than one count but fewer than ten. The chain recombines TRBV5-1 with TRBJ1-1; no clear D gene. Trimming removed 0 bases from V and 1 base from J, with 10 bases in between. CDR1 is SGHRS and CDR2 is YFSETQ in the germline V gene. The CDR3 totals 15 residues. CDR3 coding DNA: TGCGCCAGCAGCTTGGGCCAGTCCAAGAACACTGAAGCTTTCTTT. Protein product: CASSLGQSKNTEAFF.

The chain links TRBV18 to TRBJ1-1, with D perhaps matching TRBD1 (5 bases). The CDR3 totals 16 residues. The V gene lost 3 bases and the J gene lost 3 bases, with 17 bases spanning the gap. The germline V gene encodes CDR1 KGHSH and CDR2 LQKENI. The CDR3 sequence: CASSPLEMGGDTEAFF. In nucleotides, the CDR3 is TGTGCCAGCTCACCCTTGGAAATGGGAGGGGACACTGAAGCTTTCTTT.

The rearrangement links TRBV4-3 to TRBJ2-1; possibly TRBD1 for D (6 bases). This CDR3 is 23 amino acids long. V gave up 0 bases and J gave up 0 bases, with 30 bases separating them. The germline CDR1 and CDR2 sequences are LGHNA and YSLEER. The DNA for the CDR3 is TGCGCCAGCAGCCAAGATTATAGGGGACAAAGGTCCTACACTTACAGCTCCTACAATGAGCAGTTCTTC. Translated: CASSQDYRGQRSYTYSSYNEQFF.

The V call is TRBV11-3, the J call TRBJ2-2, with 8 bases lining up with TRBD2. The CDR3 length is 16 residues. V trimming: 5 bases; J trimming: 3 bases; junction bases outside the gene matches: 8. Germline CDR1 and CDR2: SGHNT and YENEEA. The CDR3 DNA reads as TGTGCCAGCAGCGCGGGGGGTTTTCAAGACACCGGGGAGCTGTTTTTT. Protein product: CASSAGGFQDTGELFF.

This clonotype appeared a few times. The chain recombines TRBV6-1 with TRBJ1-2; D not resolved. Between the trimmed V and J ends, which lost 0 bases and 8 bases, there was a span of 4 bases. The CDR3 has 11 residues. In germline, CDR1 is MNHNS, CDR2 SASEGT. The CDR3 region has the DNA TGTGCCAGCAGTGAAGCAGGGGGCTACACCTTC. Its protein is CASSEAGGYTF.

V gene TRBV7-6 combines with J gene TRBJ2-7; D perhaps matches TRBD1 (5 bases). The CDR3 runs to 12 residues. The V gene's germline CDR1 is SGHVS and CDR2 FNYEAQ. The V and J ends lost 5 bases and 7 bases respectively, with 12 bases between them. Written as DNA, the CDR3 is TGTGCCAGCAGCCCTTTTTCAGGGGAGCAGTACTTC. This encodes CASSPFSGEQYF.

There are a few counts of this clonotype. The CDR3 here is CASSYVQLRATYEQYF. CDR3 nucleotide sequence: TGTGCCAGCAGTTACGTTCAGCTGAGGGCTACCTACGAGCAGTACTTC. The V gene is TRBV6-2 or TRBV6-3, the J gene TRBJ2-7; a weak D match, TRBD2 (5 bases). There are 16 residues in the CDR3. V was shortened by 2 bases and J by 2 bases, with 16 bases between the two germline ends. Germline V gene lookup returns CDR1 MNHEY and CDR2 SVGEGT.

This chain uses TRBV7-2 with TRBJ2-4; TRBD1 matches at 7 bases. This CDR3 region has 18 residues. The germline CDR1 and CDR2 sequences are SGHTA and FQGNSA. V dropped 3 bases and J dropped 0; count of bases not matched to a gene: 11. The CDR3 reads CASSLGTDQTLAKNIQYF. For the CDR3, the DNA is TGTGCCAGCAGCTTGGGGACAGACCAGACCCTAGCCAAAAACATTCAGTACTTC.

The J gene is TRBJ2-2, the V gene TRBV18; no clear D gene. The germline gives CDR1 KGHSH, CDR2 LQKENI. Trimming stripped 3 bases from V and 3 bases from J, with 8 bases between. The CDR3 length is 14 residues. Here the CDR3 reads CASSPSQDTGELFF. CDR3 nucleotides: TGTGCCAGCTCACCGAGTCAAGACACCGGGGAGCTGTTTTTT.

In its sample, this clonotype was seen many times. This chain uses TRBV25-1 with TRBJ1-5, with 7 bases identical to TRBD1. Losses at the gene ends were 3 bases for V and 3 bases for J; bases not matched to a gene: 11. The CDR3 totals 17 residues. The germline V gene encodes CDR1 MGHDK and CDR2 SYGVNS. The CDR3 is CASSDSTDREFNQPQHF. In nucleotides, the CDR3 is TGTGCCAGCAGTGATTCCACCGACAGGGAGTTCAATCAGCCCCAGCATTTT.

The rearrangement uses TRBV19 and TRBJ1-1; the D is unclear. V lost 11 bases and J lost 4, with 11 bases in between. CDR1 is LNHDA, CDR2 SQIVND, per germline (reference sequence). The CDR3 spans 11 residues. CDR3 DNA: TGTGCCCTAATAGTAGGCACTGAAGCTTTCTTT. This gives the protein CALIVGTEAFF.

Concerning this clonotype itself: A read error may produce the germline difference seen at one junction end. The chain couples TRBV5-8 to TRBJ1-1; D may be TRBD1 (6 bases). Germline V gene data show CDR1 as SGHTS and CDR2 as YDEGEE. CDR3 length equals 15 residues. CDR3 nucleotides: TGTGCCAGCGGCTTGGGTATAGGGGGGGACACTGAAGCTTTCTTT. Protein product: CASGLGIGGDTEAFF.

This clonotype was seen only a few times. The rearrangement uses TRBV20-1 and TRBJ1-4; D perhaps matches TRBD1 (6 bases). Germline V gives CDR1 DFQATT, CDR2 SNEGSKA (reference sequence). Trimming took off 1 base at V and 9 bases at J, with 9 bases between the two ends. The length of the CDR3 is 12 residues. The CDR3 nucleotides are TGCAGTGCTAGAGTCACAGGGCAAAAACTGTTTTTT. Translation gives CSARVTGQKLFF.